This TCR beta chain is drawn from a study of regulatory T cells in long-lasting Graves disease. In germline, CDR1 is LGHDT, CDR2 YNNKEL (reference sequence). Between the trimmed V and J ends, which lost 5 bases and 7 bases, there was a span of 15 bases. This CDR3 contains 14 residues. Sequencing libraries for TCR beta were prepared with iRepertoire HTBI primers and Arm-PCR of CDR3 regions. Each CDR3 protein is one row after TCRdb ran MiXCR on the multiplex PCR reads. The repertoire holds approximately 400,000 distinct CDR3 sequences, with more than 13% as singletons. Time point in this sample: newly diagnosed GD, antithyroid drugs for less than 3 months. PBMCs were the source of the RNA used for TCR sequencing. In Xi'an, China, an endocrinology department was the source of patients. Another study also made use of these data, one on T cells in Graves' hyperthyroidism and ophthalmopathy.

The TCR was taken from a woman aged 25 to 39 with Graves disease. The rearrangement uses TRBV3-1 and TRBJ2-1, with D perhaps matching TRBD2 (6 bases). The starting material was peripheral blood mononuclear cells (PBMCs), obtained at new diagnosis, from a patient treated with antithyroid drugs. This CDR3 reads CASSGWEEGNEQFF. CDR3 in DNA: TGTGCCAGCAGCGGGTGGGAGGAAGGGAATGAGCAGTTCTTC.